A single sample is the source of the 30 T cell receptor beta chains below, sequenced in a study of regulatory T cells in long-lasting Graves disease. For TCR beta, libraries came from iRepertoire HTBI primers and Arm-PCR of CDR3 regions. TCRdb processed the multiplex PCR reads anew with MiXCR; each CDR3 protein has one entry. The data contain 650,000 to 850,000 distinct CDR3 sequences, 25% to 35% of them singletons. Time point reported: persistent/refractory GD, antithyroid drugs over 5 years with positive TRAb. PBMC-extracted RNA yielded the TCR library. The specimen comprised peripheral blood mononuclear cells (PBMCs), sampled when the disease was refractory, from a patient treated with antithyroid drugs. The receptor source for this set is a female donor with Graves disease.

This sequence joins TRBV19 and TRBJ1-1; 11 bases fit TRBD1. Germline CDR1 LNHDA, CDR2 SQIVND (reference sequence). V trimming: 3 bases; J trimming: 4 bases; junction bases outside the gene matches: 10. This CDR3 region has 17 residues. The CDR3 protein is CASSIGQGAFVITEAFF. In DNA, the CDR3 is TGTGCCAGTAGTATCGGACAGGGGGCGTTCGTGATCACTGAAGCTTTCTTT.

At least ten counts were recorded for this clonotype. The chain links TRBV28 to TRBJ2-5, with TRBD2 matching 8 bases. CDR3 length: 13 residues. V lost 4 bases to trimming and J lost 4 bases; unmatched junction nucleotides: 2. Germline-derived CDR1 and CDR2 are MDHEN and SYDVKM. DNA for the CDR3: TGTGCCAGCAGTTCCCTAGCGGGAGAGACCCAGTACTTC. This encodes CASSSLAGETQYF. The complete variable domain, with remaining parts taken from reference TRBV28 and TRBJ2-5, reads DVKVTQSSRYLVKRTGEKVFLECVQDMDHENMFWYRQDPGLGLRLIYFSYDVKMKEKGDIPEGYSVSREKKERFSLILESASTNQTSMYLCASSSLAGETQYFGPGTRLLVL.

This clonotype was counted a few times. The chain has TRBV27 and TRBJ1-2, with D perhaps matching TRBD1 (5 bases). V was cut by 5 bases and J by 7 bases, with 20 bases left in between. From germline, CDR1 is MNHEY and CDR2 SMNVEV (reference sequence). The CDR3 contains 15 residues. The CDR3 region has the DNA TGTGCCAGCAGTGTTCGGGGGGGACGAGGATCTGGCTACACCTTC. The encoded protein is CASSVRGGRGSGYTF.

In its sample, this clonotype was seen a few times. V and J are TRBV12-5 and TRBJ1-1; D not certain. The V gene's germline CDR1 is LGHNT and CDR2 FRNRAP. V gave up 2 bases and J gave up 4 bases, with 8 bases separating them. The CDR3 loop spans 13 amino acids. The CDR3, as DNA: TGTGCTAGTGGTTTGTTCGGGTCCACTGAAGCTTTCTTT. Its translation is CASGLFGSTEAFF.

Many counts were recorded for this clonotype. V usage is TRBV2 and J usage is TRBJ2-2, with TRBD2 matching 12 bases. The length of the CDR3 is 19 residues. Germline V gene sequence: CDR1 SNHLY, CDR2 FYNNEI. Losses at the gene ends were 6 bases for V and 6 bases for J; bases not matched to a gene: 17. The DNA of the CDR3 is TGTGCCAGCAGCTCTAACCTAGCGGGAGGGTCCTCGATGGCCGGGGAGCTGTTTTTT. It yields the protein CASSSNLAGGSSMAGELFF. Looking up the rest from reference TRBV2 and TRBJ2-2 gives the full variable domain: EPEVTQTPSHQVTQMGQEVILRCVPISNHLYFYWYRQILGQKVEFLVSFYNNEISEKSEIFDDQFSVERPDGSNFTLKIRSTKLEDSAMYFCASSSNLAGGSSMAGELFFGEGSRLTVL.

This clonotype showed up just a few times. J is TRBJ1-1 and V is TRBV7-3; 7 positions match TRBD1. The CDR3 loop spans 14 amino acids. Trimming took 5 bases from V and 6 from J; bases not matched to a gene: 9. Per the germline V gene, CDR1 is SGHTA and CDR2 is FQGTGA. CDR3 bases: TGTGCCAGCAGCCCTACGGGGACAGCGCCTGAAGCTTTCTTT. It translates to CASSPTGTAPEAFF.

The chain couples TRBV20-1 to TRBJ1-2, with D possibly matching TRBD1 (6 bases). The V and J ends lost 3 bases and 7 bases respectively, with 15 bases between them. The germline V gene encodes CDR1 DFQATT and CDR2 SNEGSKA (reference sequence). The CDR3 consists of 13 residues. CDR3 bases: TGCAGTGCTAGTTCAGGGGCGACGGGTGGCTACACCTTC. Protein: CSASSGATGGYTF.

This clonotype was counted many times. This chain connects TRBV20-1 to TRBJ2-7; 13 bases are a match to TRBD2. The CDR3 covers 13 residues. Germline V gene sequence: CDR1 DFQATT, CDR2 SNEGSKA (reference sequence). V shed 3 bases and J 4 bases; nucleotides not matched to a gene: 0. The DNA for the CDR3 is TGCAGTGCTAGGGGACTAGCGGGGTACGAGCAGTACTTC. Translated, it gives CSARGLAGYEQYF.

This clonotype has a count of ten or more. This sequence joins TRBV10-3 and TRBJ1-2; TRBD1 agrees at 7 bases. With V trimmed by 4 bases and J by 1 base, 3 bases remained unmatched. CDR1 and CDR2 (germline): ENHRY, SYGVKD. The CDR3 spans 14 residues. CDR3 sequence: CAISVTGDNYGYTF. The CDR3 DNA is TGTGCCATCAGTGTAACAGGGGATAACTATGGCTACACCTTC.

This clonotype was seen only a few times. The V gene is TRBV28, the J gene TRBJ2-7; 9 nucleotides agree with TRBD2. The CDR3 extends over 16 amino acids. Germline loops: CDR1 MDHEN, CDR2 SYDVKM. The ends lost 0 bases at V and 0 bases at J; junction bases unmatched: 3. The CDR3 nucleotides are TGTGCCAGCAGTTTATGGGGTAGCGGGAGCTCCTACGAGCAGTACTTC. Translation: CASSLWGSGSSYEQYF.

J is TRBJ1-5 and V is TRBV7-9; D perhaps matches TRBD1 (5 bases). The CDR3 extends over 13 amino acids. The germline V gene encodes CDR1 SEHNR and CDR2 FQNEAQ (reference sequence). Trimming pared 5 bases from V and 7 bases from J, leaving 12 bases between. CDR3: CASSRGEGQPQHF. Written as DNA, the CDR3 is TGTGCCAGCAGCCGGGGGGAGGGGCAGCCCCAGCATTTT.

This clonotype was recorded a few times. This chain links TRBV24-1 with TRBJ1-5, with D unresolved. The length of the CDR3 is 14 residues. CDR1 is KGHDR and CDR2 is SFDVKD in the germline V gene. The V and J ends lost 6 bases and 0 bases respectively, with 8 bases between them. CDR3 DNA: TGTGCCACCAGTCCAGGCGATAGCAATCAGCCCCAGCATTTT. It translates to CATSPGDSNQPQHF.

The chain links TRBV19 to TRBJ1-5; 9 nucleotides match TRBD1. V gave up 3 bases and J gave up 7 bases; unmatched junction bases: 10. CDR1 is LNHDA, CDR2 SQIVND, per germline (reference sequence). The CDR3 covers 16 residues. CDR3 nucleotides: TGTGCCAGTAGTATCCTACAGGGGGCATCGGGCCAGCCCCAGCATTTT. Protein: CASSILQGASGQPQHF.

As regards this clonotype: Possible read error: a much larger clone is one base away. This sequence joins TRBV2 and TRBJ1-1, with TRBD1 matching 7 bases. The CDR3 extends over 15 amino acids. Germline values: CDR1 SNHLY, CDR2 FYNNEI. CDR3 sequence (DNA): TGTGCCAGCTCCCCAGCGGGACAGATGAACACTGAAGCTCTCTTT. Its protein is CASSPAGQMNTEALF.

V usage is TRBV6-2 or TRBV6-3 and J usage is TRBJ2-7; D gene unclear. This CDR3 region has 13 residues. Trimming removed 0 bases from V and 4 bases from J, with 7 bases in between. CDR1 MNHEY and CDR2 SVGEGT come from the germline V gene. The CDR3 bases are TGTGCCAGCAGTTACTCGCCCATTTACGAGCAGTACTTC. Translated, it gives CASSYSPIYEQYF.

In this sample, this clonotype turned up a few times. V and J are TRBV5-1 and TRBJ1-5; D gene ambiguous. The V and J ends lost 4 bases and 7 bases respectively, with 18 bases between them. The CDR3 length is 15 residues. Germline lookup yields CDR1 SGHRS and CDR2 YFSETQ. The CDR3 DNA reads as TGCGCCAGCAGCCCCTTGGGCCAGCAAGGGCAGCCCCAGCATTTT. It is translated as CASSPLGQQGQPQHF.

This clonotype was seen ten or more times. The J gene is TRBJ2-7, the V gene TRBV5-1, with 7 bases fitting TRBD1. The CDR3 has 15 amino acids. The germline V gene encodes CDR1 SGHRS and CDR2 YFSETQ. The V segment lost 3 bases and the J segment 7 bases; nucleotides outside the gene matches: 13. CDR3 in DNA: TGCGCCAGCAGCTCCGACAGGGTTGCGGCTGAAGAGCAGTACTTC. Amino acid sequence: CASSSDRVAAEEQYF.

This clonotype was counted at least ten times. The chain combines TRBV12-3 or TRBV12-4 with TRBJ1-2; 9 bases are a match to TRBD1. V was pared by 3 bases and J by 7 bases, with 9 bases of the junction left unmatched. The CDR3 sequence is 15 residues long. The DNA for the CDR3 is TGTGCCAGCAGTTTTAGGAAGTGGGACAGGGTTGGCTACACCTTC. The encoded protein is CASSFRKWDRVGYTF.

This clonotype was seen a single time. V and J are TRBV4-1 and TRBJ1-4; D is undetermined. The CDR3 loop spans 14 amino acids. V was cut by 2 bases and J by 4 bases, with 8 bases left in between. Per germline, CDR1 MGHRA and CDR2 YSYEKL. CDR3 residues: CASSQLGLNEKLFF. In nucleotides, the CDR3 is TGCGCCAGCAGCCAATTGGGCCTTAATGAAAAACTGTTTTTT.

This chain connects TRBV11-2 to TRBJ2-5, with 9 bases lining up with TRBD1. The CDR3 runs 14 residues. V dropped 7 bases and J dropped 5; count of bases not matched to a gene: 8. Germline CDR1 and CDR2: SGHAT and FQNNGV. CDR3 sequence (DNA): TGTGCCAGCAACCAAAACAGGGGGCTCGAGACCCAGTACTTC. It codes for CASNQNRGLETQYF. Full variable domain (rest looked up from reference TRBV11-2 and TRBJ2-5): EAGVAQSPRYKIIEKRQSVAFWCNPISGHATLYWYQQILGQGPKLLIQFQNNGVVDDSQLPKDRFSAERLKGVDSTLKIQPAKLEDSAVYLCASNQNRGLETQYFGPGTRLLVL.

The chain links TRBV7-9 to TRBJ2-5, with 7 positions matching TRBD1. Trimming cost V 5 bases and J 2 bases; bases outside gene matches: 8. The CDR3 covers 15 residues. The germline gives CDR1 SEHNR, CDR2 FQNEAQ (reference sequence). CDR3 loop: CASSHPGQPQETQYF. CDR3 coding DNA: TGTGCCAGCAGCCACCCGGGACAGCCGCAAGAGACCCAGTACTTC. Combining the CDR3 with reference TRBV7-9 and TRBJ2-5 gives the whole variable domain DTGVSQNPRHKITKRGQNVTFRCDPISEHNRLYWYRQTLGQGPEFLTYFQNEAQLEKSRLLSDRFSAERPKGSFSTLEIQRTEQGDSAMYLCASSHPGQPQETQYFGPGTRLLVL.

This clonotype is a singleton in its sample. Lacking the conserved final phenylalanine or tryptophan, this CDR3 likely reflects a read error. The gene calls are TRBV6-1 and TRBJ2-5; D possibly corresponds to TRBD2 (6 bases). CDR1 and CDR2 (germline): MNHNS, SASEGT. With 6 bases removed from V and 4 bases from J, the gap between germline ends came to 12 bases. The CDR3 length is 13 residues. The CDR3 coding sequence is TGTGCCAGCAGCTTGGTCGGGGGAGAGACCCAGTACTCC. It translates to CASSLVGGETQYS.

This clonotype was seen a handful of times. V usage is TRBV6-2 or TRBV6-3 and J usage is TRBJ2-7; 7 nucleotides agree with TRBD2. This CDR3 contains 16 residues. Unmatched junction bases numbered 5, after V lost 0 bases and J lost 0 bases. CDR1 and CDR2 from the germline V gene are MNHEY and SVGEGT. The CDR3 DNA reads TGTGCCAGCAGTTACTCGGGGGGAGGGCCCTCCTACGAGCAGTACTTC. The encoded protein is CASSYSGGGPSYEQYF.

The genes are TRBV19 and TRBJ1-5; D is undetermined. Trimming removed 1 base from V and 1 base from J, with 11 bases in between. Germline CDR1 and CDR2: LNHDA and SQIVND (reference sequence). CDR3 length: 16 residues. Here the CDR3 reads CASSIGRGSSNQPQHF. The CDR3 DNA reads TGTGCCAGTAGTATAGGTCGGGGATCCAGCAATCAGCCCCAGCATTTT.

This CDR3 is CASSRTGLAGGPGANVLTF. Here the CDR3 DNA reads TGTGCCAGCAGTAGAACCGGACTAGCGGGAGGGCCTGGGGCCAACGTCCTGACTTTC. The chain recombines TRBV6-1 with TRBJ2-6; 15 bases map to TRBD2. This CDR3 comprises 19 residues. The junction had 7 bases not matched to a gene; V was cut back by 5 bases and J by 2 bases. CDR1 is MNHNS and CDR2 is SASEGT in the germline V gene.

V and J are TRBV7-9 and TRBJ1-1, with D maybe TRBD1 (5 bases). Germline assignment: CDR1 SEHNR and CDR2 FQNEAQ (reference sequence). V was cut by 4 bases and J by 5 bases, with 20 bases left in between. The CDR3 has 16 amino acids. This CDR3 is CASSSYASGGNTEAFF. Here the CDR3 DNA reads TGTGCCAGCAGCTCATATGCCTCCGGGGGGAATACTGAAGCTTTCTTT.

This clonotype was observed at least ten times. V gene TRBV12-3 or TRBV12-4 combines with J gene TRBJ1-1, with 7 bases lining up with TRBD1. With V trimmed by 6 bases and J by 10 bases, 5 bases remained unmatched. The CDR3 is made up of 11 amino acids. The CDR3 sequence is CASSQGDAAFF. The CDR3, as DNA: TGTGCCAGCAGCCAGGGGGACGCAGCTTTCTTT.

This clonotype was observed at least ten times. The genes are TRBV12-3 or TRBV12-4 and TRBJ1-2; 10 bases fit TRBD1. This CDR3 has 13 amino acids. V shed 1 base and J 8 bases; nucleotides not matched to a gene: 1. This CDR3 reads CASSLGQGAGYTF. The CDR3, as DNA: TGTGCCAGCAGTTTAGGACAGGGGGCGGGCTACACCTTC.

The chain employs TRBV5-6 and TRBJ2-5; a possible D gene is TRBD2 (5 bases). The V gene lost 0 bases and the J gene lost 5 bases, with 26 bases spanning the gap. The CDR3 is made up of 19 amino acids. Germline-derived CDR1 and CDR2 are SGHDT and YYEEEE. CDR3 amino acids: CASSLASGIDLFSWETQYF. CDR3 sequence (DNA): TGTGCCAGCAGCTTGGCCTCGGGAATCGACCTGTTCTCCTGGGAGACCCAGTACTTC.

This clonotype occurred many times. The chain employs TRBV12-3 or TRBV12-4 and TRBJ1-6; perhaps TRBD1 as D (6 bases). V shed 11 bases and J shed 7 bases, with 30 bases lying between them. CDR3 length: 18 residues. The CDR3 reads CASTGVDSLVGLNSPLHF. The CDR3 coding sequence is TGTGCCTCCACCGGGGTGGACAGCCTCGTAGGGCTAAATTCACCCCTCCACTTT.